The sequence of this T cell receptor beta chain was determined in a study of blood T cell repertoires in COVID-19. Study information: COVID-19 samples collected from the United States, Italy and Spain covered acute and convalescent phases. PBMCs, B-cell-depleted T cells, or T cells provided the cDNA or gDNA that made up the material.

Trimming left V 0 bases short and J 2 bases short, with 14 bases between. CDR1 and CDR2 from the germline V gene are GTSNPN and SVGIG (reference sequence). The CDR3 extends over 15 amino acids. Participants' own reports of clinical history determined their cohort assignment. Repertoires were generated with immunoSEQ multiplex PCR, while TCRdb's copy carries only in-frame clones and drops some. The profile shows around 380,000 clones, more than 70% of them singletons. The material sequenced was PBMCs or T cells enriched from blood (not recorded which). The sequence came from a man aged 25-45 years who had recovered from COVID-19. The chain couples TRBV30 to TRBJ2-7; D might be TRBD2 (6 bases). This CDR3 reads CAWSVWGGGPYEQYF. DNA for the CDR3: TGTGCCTGGAGTGTTTGGGGTGGAGGGCCCTACGAGCAGTACTTC.